This T cell receptor (beta chain) was recorded in a study of blood T cell repertoires in COVID-19. Produced via immunoSEQ multiplex PCR; TCRdb's table is partial and in-frame only. The sample holds 80,000 to 90,000 clones; around 86% are singletons and the top ten take less than 2.5%. This clone was seen a handful of times. The source material was peripheral blood. The source is a woman aged 70-85 years with acute or convalescent COVID-19.

The CDR3 nucleotides are TGCGCCAGCAGCCCCGTAAGGGGCGGTGAGCAGTTCTTC. Protein sequence: CASSPVRGGEQFF. The chain uses TRBV10-2 and TRBJ2-1; weak D call: TRBD1 (5 bases). V was pared by 6 bases and J by 9 bases, with 15 bases between. CDR3 size: 13 residues. CDR1 and CDR2 from the germline V gene are WSHSY and SAAADI.